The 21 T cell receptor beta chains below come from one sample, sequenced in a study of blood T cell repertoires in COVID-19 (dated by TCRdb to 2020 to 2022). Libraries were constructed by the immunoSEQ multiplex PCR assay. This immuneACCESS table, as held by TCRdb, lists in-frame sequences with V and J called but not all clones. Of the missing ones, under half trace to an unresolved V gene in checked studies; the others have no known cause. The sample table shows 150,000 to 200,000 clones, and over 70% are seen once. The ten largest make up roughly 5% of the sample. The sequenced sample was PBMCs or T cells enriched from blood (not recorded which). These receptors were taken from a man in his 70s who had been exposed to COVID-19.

The CDR3 DNA reads TGTGCCAGCAGCCTTTCTAGCGGGGGGGCCACGTTCTTC. Translation: CASSLSSGGATFF. The chain uses TRBV3-1 (or the pseudogene TRBV3-2) and TRBJ2-1; 12 bases line up with TRBD2. Germline-derived CDR1 and CDR2 are LGHDT and YNNKEL (reference sequence). This CDR3 is 13 amino acids long. With 4 bases clipped from V and 15 bases from J, the junction kept 7 bases outside the gene matches.

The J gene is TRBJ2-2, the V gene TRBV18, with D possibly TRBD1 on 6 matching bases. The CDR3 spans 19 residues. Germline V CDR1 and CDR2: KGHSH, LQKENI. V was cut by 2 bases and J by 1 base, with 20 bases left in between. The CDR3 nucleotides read TGTGCCAGCTCACCAACGGTTCGGGCAGGGGAAATGAACACCGGGGAGCTGTTTTTT. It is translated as CASSPTVRAGEMNTGELFF.

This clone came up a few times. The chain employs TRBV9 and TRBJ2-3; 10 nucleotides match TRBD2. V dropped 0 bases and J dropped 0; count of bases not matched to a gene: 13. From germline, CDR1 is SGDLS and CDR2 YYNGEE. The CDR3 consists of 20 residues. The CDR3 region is CASSVAVAGGRLLSTDTQYF. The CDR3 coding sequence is TGTGCCAGCAGCGTAGCAGTAGCGGGGGGTAGACTCCTTAGCACAGATACGCAGTATTTT.

CDR3 sequence reads: CSAPPGQGHSGANVLTF. Here the CDR3 DNA reads TGCAGCGCCCCTCCGGGACAGGGACACTCTGGGGCCAACGTCCTGACTTTC. The chain uses TRBV29-1 and TRBJ2-6, with TRBD1 identical over 9 bases. The germline gives CDR1 SQVTM, CDR2 ANQGSEA. The CDR3 is made up of 17 amino acids. The junction had 10 bases not matched to a gene; V was cut back by 7 bases and J by 0 bases.

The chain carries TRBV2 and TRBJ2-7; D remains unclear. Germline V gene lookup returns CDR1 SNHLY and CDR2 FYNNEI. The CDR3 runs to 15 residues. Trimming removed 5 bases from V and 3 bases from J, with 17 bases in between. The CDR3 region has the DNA TGTGCCAGCAGTAGATTTCACGGGTTCGGCTACGAGCAGTACTTC. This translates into CASSRFHGFGYEQYF. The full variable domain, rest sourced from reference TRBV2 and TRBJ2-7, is EPEVTQTPSHQVTQMGQEVILRCVPISNHLYFYWYRQILGQKVEFLVSFYNNEISEKSEIFDDQFSVERPDGSNFTLKIRSTKLEDSAMYFCASSRFHGFGYEQYFGPGTRLTVT.

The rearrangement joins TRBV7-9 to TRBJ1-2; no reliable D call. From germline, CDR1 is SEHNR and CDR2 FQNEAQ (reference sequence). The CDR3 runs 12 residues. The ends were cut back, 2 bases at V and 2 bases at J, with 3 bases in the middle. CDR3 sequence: CASSLLNYGYTF. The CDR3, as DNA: TGTGCCAGCAGCTTACTCAACTATGGCTACACCTTC.

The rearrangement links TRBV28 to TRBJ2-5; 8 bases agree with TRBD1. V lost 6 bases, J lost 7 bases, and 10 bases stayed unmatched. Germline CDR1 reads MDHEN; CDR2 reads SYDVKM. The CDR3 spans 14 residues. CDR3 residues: CASRPGQVGGTQYF. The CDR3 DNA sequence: TGTGCCAGCAGGCCGGGACAGGTGGGGGGGACCCAGTACTTC. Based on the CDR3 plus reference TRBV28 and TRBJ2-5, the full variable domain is DVKVTQSSRYLVKRTGEKVFLECVQDMDHENMFWYRQDPGLGLRLIYFSYDVKMKEKGDIPEGYSVSREKKERFSLILESASTNQTSMYLCASRPGQVGGTQYFGPGTRLLVL.

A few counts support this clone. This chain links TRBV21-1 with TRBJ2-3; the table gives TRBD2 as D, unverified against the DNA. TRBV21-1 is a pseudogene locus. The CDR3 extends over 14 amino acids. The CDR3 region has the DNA TGTGCCAGCAGCTGGCGGATCCTCACAGATACGCAGTATTTT. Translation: CASSWRILTDTQYF.

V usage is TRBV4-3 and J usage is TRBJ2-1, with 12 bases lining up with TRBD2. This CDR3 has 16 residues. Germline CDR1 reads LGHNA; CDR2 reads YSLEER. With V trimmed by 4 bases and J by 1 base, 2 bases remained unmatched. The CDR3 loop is CASSPGTSGSYNEQFF. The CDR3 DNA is TGCGCCAGCAGCCCAGGGACTAGCGGGTCCTACAATGAGCAGTTCTTC.

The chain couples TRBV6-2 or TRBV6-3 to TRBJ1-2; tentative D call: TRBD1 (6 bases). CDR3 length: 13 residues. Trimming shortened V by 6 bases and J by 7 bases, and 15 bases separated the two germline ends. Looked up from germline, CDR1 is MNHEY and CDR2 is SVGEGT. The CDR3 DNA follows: TGTGCCAGCAGCGACCGACAGGCGGGTGGCTACACCTTC. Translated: CASSDRQAGGYTF.

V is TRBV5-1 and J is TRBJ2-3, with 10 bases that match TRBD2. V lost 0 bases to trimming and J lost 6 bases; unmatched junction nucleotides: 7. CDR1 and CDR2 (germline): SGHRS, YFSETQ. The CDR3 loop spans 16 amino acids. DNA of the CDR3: TGCGCCAGCAGCTTGGATCCTAGCGGGGGAGGGGATACGCAGTATTTT. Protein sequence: CASSLDPSGGGDTQYF.

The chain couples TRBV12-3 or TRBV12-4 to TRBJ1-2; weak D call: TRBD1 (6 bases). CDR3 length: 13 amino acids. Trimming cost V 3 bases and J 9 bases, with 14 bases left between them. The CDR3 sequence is CASSFFRGNSYTF. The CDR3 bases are TGTGCCAGCAGTTTCTTTAGGGGGAACAGCTACACCTTC.

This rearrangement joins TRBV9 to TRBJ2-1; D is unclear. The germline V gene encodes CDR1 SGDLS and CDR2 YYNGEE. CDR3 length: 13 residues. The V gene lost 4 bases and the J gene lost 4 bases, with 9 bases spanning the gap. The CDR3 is CASSRSSYNEQFF. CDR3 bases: TGTGCCAGCAGCCGGTCGTCTTACAATGAGCAGTTCTTC.

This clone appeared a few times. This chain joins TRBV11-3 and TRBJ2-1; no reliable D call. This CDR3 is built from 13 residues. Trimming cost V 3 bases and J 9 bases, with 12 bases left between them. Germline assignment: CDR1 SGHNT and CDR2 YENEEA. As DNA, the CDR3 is TGTGCCAGCAGCTTCGATGCGAAGAGTGAGCAGTTCTTC. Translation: CASSFDAKSEQFF. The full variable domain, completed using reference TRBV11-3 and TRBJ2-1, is EAGVVQSPRYKIIEKKQPVAFWCNPISGHNTLYWYLQNLGQGPELLIRYENEEAVDDSQLPKDRFSAERLKGVDSTLKIQPAELGDSAVYLCASSFDAKSEQFFGPGTRLTVL.

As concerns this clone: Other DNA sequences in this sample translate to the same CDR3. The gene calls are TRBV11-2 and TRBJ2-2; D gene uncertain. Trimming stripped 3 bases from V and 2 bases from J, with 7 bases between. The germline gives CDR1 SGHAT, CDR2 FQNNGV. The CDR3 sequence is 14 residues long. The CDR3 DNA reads TGTGCCAGCAGCTTGCTGGGCAACACCGGGGAGCTGTTTTTT. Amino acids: CASSLLGNTGELFF.

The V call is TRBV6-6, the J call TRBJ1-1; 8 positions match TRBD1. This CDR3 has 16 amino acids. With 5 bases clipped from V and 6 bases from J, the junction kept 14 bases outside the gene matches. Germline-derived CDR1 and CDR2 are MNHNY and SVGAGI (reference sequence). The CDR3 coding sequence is TGTGCCAGCAGTCCGGCCCCGGGACAGGAGGCCTCTGAAGCTTTCTTT. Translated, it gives CASSPAPGQEASEAFF.

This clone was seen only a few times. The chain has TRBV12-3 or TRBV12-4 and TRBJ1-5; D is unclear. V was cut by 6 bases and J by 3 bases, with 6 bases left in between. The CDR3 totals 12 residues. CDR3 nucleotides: TGTGCCAGCAGGGGCCTCAATCAGCCCCAGCATTTT. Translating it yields CASRGLNQPQHF.

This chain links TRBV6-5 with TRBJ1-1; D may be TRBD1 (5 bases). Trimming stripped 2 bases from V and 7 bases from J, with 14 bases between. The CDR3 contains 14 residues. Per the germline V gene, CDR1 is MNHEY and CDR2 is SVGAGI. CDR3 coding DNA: TGTGCCAGCAGTTACGGTGGGGCCGTCGGTGAAGCTTTCTTT. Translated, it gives CASSYGGAVGEAFF.

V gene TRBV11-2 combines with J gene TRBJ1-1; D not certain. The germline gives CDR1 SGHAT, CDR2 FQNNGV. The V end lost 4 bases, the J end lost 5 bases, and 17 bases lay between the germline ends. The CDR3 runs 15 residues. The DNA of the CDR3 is TGTGCCAGCAGCTCTTCGGGGAGGGTGAGGACTGAAGCTTTCTTT. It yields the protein CASSSSGRVRTEAFF.

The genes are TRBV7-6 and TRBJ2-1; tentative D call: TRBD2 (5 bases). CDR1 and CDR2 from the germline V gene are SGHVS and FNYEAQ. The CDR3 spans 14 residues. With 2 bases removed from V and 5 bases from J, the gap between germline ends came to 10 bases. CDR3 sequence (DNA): TGTGCCAGCAGCTTATGGGGAGTAAACAATGAGCAGTTCTTC. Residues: CASSLWGVNNEQFF.

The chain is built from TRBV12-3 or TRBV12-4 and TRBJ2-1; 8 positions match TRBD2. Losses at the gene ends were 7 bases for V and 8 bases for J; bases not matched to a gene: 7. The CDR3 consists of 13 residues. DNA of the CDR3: TGTGCCAGCATGAAGCGGGAGTTAGATGAGCAGTTCTTC. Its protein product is CASMKRELDEQFF.